These 17 T cell receptor beta chains came from one sample sequenced in a study of control samples from healthy donors and cancer patients. The protocol was immunoSEQ multiplex PCR, while the TCRdb copy is restricted to in-frame clones and leaves out a portion. Of about 61,000 clones listed, around 87% are singletons. The sequencing input was PBMCs. These TCRs come from a man in his 60s with colorectal cancer.

This chain connects TRBV11-3 to TRBJ1-3; no clear D gene. Trimming cost V 5 bases and J 1 base, with 15 bases left between them. Germline CDR1 reads SGHNT; CDR2 reads YENEEA. This CDR3 comprises 16 residues. In nucleotides, the CDR3 is TGTGCCAGCAGCCTGGGTTACGGAGGGTCTGGAAACACCATATATTTT. Translating it yields CASSLGYGGSGNTIYF.

This chain connects TRBV27 to TRBJ2-3; tentatively, D is TRBD1 (6 bases). CDR1 is MNHEY and CDR2 is SMNVEV in the germline V gene (reference sequence). The CDR3 length is 11 residues. V lost 8 bases to trimming and J lost 6 bases, with 9 bases between them. As DNA, the CDR3 is TGTGCCAGCCCTAGGGGGGATACGCAGTATTTT. As protein: CASPRGDTQYF.

V is TRBV7-2 and J is TRBJ2-1; 15 bases fit TRBD2. The germline CDR1 and CDR2 sequences are SGHTA and FQGNSA. V lost 3 bases to trimming and J lost 10 bases; unmatched junction nucleotides: 10. The CDR3 loop spans 17 amino acids. The CDR3 spells CASSFQPGLAGGKEQFF. DNA for the CDR3: TGTGCCAGCAGCTTCCAGCCGGGACTAGCGGGGGGAAAAGAGCAGTTCTTC.

The J gene is TRBJ2-2, the V gene TRBV6-5, with D perhaps being TRBD1 or TRBD2 (6 bases each). V was cut by 5 bases and J by 4 bases, with 14 bases left in between. This CDR3 has 15 amino acids. Per germline, CDR1 MNHEY and CDR2 SVGAGI. The CDR3 spells CASSPEGGVTGELFF. CDR3 nucleotides: TGTGCCAGCAGTCCAGAGGGGGGAGTCACCGGGGAGCTGTTTTTT.

This chain links TRBV24-1 with TRBJ1-2, with a weak D call TRBD1 (6 bases). The CDR3 runs to 15 residues. Germline V gives CDR1 KGHDR, CDR2 SFDVKD. Trimming removed 2 bases from V and 4 bases from J, with 13 bases in between. The CDR3 protein is CATSDSAGATYGYTF. The CDR3 DNA is TGTGCCACCAGTGATTCGGCAGGGGCGACCTATGGCTACACCTTC.

Here the CDR3 DNA reads TGCAGCGTCGCGACTAGCGGGGGACCCACAGATACGCAGTATTTT. Protein: CSVATSGGPTDTQYF. The rearrangement uses TRBV29-1 and TRBJ2-3; 12 nucleotides agree with TRBD2. Germline loops: CDR1 SQVTM, CDR2 ANQGSEA. The V segment lost 6 bases and the J segment 2 bases; nucleotides outside the gene matches: 6. This CDR3 is 15 amino acids long.

The chain has TRBV5-5 and TRBJ2-7; tentatively, D is TRBD2 (5 bases). V was pared by 6 bases and J by 0 bases, with 19 bases between. This CDR3 is built from 16 residues. CDR1 SGHKS and CDR2 YYEKEE come from the germline V gene (reference sequence). Written as DNA, the CDR3 is TGTGCCAGCACCTCCGGGCGGGTCCTGGACTCCTACGAGCAGTACTTC. This encodes CASTSGRVLDSYEQYF.

This chain connects TRBV3-1 (or the pseudogene TRBV3-2) to TRBJ2-3, with 13 bases identical to TRBD2. Germline CDR1 reads LGHDT; CDR2 reads YNNKEL (reference sequence). The CDR3 is 17 residues long. Unmatched junction bases numbered 9, after V lost 3 bases and J lost 6 bases. CDR3 nucleotide sequence: TGTGCCAGCAGCCACAGCGGAACTAGCGGGGGGGTGGATACGCAGTATTTT. Its translation: CASSHSGTSGGVDTQYF.

V is TRBV18 and J is TRBJ1-1; no definite D call. The ends were cut back, 1 base at V and 3 bases at J, with 12 bases in the middle. This CDR3 has 15 amino acids. Germline values: CDR1 KGHSH, CDR2 LQKENI. The CDR3 loop is CASSPRIVGDTEAFF. The CDR3 DNA sequence: TGTGCCAGCTCACCACGAATCGTCGGGGACACTGAAGCTTTCTTT.

This clone was counted once. The chain couples TRBV6-2 or TRBV6-3 to TRBJ2-1; a weak D match, TRBD2 (5 bases). The CDR3 length is 13 residues. The germline gives CDR1 MNHEY, CDR2 SVGEGT. Trimming pared 0 bases from V and 6 bases from J, leaving 6 bases between. The CDR3, as DNA: TGTGCCAGCAGTTACTCGAGGGTCAATGAGCAGTTCTTC. Translation: CASSYSRVNEQFF.

The chain uses TRBV7-6 and TRBJ2-3; 7 nucleotides agree with TRBD2. The CDR3 length is 13 residues. Looked up from germline, CDR1 is SGHVS and CDR2 is FNYEAQ. J lost 10 bases, V lost 3 bases, and 7 bases had no gene match. The DNA for the CDR3 is TGTGCCAGCAGCTTCGGCAGGGAGGGAGCGCAGTATTTT. Translation: CASSFGREGAQYF.

This clone turned up a few times. Different DNA sequences within this sample yield the same CDR3. The CDR3 reads CASSQGGNTEAFF. As DNA, the CDR3 is TGTGCCAGCAGCCAAGGGGGGAACACTGAAGCTTTCTTT. V usage is TRBV14 and J usage is TRBJ1-1; no reliable D call. Germline V lookup: CDR1 SGHDN, CDR2 FVKESK. The CDR3 consists of 13 residues. The V and J ends lost 1 base and 1 base respectively, with 4 bases between them.

The chain joins TRBV6-5 to TRBJ2-1, with 7 bases matching TRBD2. V lost 5 bases, J lost 0 bases, and 4 bases stayed unmatched. The CDR3 extends over 15 amino acids. The germline V gene has CDR1 MNHEY and CDR2 SVGAGI. The CDR3 sequence: CASSLTSTSYNEQFF. DNA for the CDR3: TGTGCCAGCAGTCTGACTAGCACCTCCTACAATGAGCAGTTCTTC.

This clone was recorded a few times. The chain carries TRBV5-5 and TRBJ1-1; D gene ambiguous. Germline V gene data show CDR1 as SGHKS and CDR2 as YYEKEE (reference sequence). The CDR3 length is 14 residues. V was pared by 6 bases and J by 6 bases, with 18 bases between. CDR3 protein: CASNYLPGVAEAFF. In DNA, the CDR3 is TGTGCCAGCAACTACCTCCCCGGTGTTGCTGAAGCTTTCTTT.

This chain joins TRBV2 and TRBJ1-1; D remains unclear. CDR1 is SNHLY, CDR2 FYNNEI, per germline. Trimming cost V 9 bases and J 1 base, with 12 bases left between them. This CDR3 spans 13 amino acids. CDR3 region: CASKNRGNTEAFF. CDR3 bases: TGTGCCAGTAAGAATCGAGGGAACACTGAAGCTTTCTTT.

The gene calls are TRBV10-3 and TRBJ2-5, with TRBD2 matching over 13 bases. CDR1 is ENHRY, CDR2 SYGVKD, per germline. This CDR3 comprises 13 residues. Trimming took 6 bases from V and 7 from J; bases not matched to a gene: 2. The CDR3, as DNA: TGTGCCATCAGCTGGACTAGCGGGGGGACCCAGTACTTC. This sequence encodes CAISWTSGGTQYF.

V and J are TRBV19 and TRBJ2-2; TRBD2 matches at 9 bases. Germline lookup yields CDR1 LNHDA and CDR2 SQIVND (reference sequence). V shed 7 bases, J shed 1 base, and the junction held 22 bases outside the gene matches. This CDR3 has 21 residues. CDR3 DNA sequence: TGTGCCAGTATGCAGGGGACTATATTGGGACTAGCCGTAAAGAACACCGGGGAGCTGTTTTTT. Its translation is CASMQGTILGLAVKNTGELFF.